The clone carrying this T cell receptor beta chain appeared a few times. Its specificity is not known. This entry is derived from a study of blood T cells in healthy people across ages. Whole-study findings and limits: Unsorted PBMCs prevented conclusive naive versus antigen-experienced comparison.

A J-beta primer mix and a sample-barcoded 5' primer were used in a second PCR of about 7 to 12 cycles. A template-switch adaptor containing 12 random nucleotides labeled each cDNA molecule. TCRdb itself ran the 5' RACE reads through MiXCR, one entry per CDR3 protein. The repertoire holds 660,000 or so distinct CDR3 sequences, with 58% as singletons. The V and J ends lost 5 bases and 7 bases, in that order; junction bases with no gene match: 4. CDR3 length: 14 amino acids. Germline loops: CDR1 SEHNR, CDR2 FQNEAQ (reference sequence). The sample was blood. The J gene is TRBJ1-4, the V gene TRBV7-9, with TRBD1 matching over 10 bases. This clonotype was obtained from a man aged 60 to 69 in good health. The CDR3 sequence: CASSDGTGVEKLFF. CDR3 nucleotides: TGTGCCAGCAGCGACGGGACAGGGGTTGAAAAACTGTTTTTT.